Described below is a single T cell receptor beta chain sequence and its context. Germline CDR1 reads LGHNA; CDR2 reads YNFKEQ. The CDR3 totals 18 residues. V shed 0 bases and J 2 bases; nucleotides not matched to a gene: 9. The data derive from a study of blood T cell repertoires in COVID-19. Study in general: Researchers got acute and convalescent COVID-19 samples from the United States, Italy and Spain.

Here immunoSEQ multiplex PCR was the method, and the copy in TCRdb shows in-frame clones only, minus some. The sample has some 260,000 clones; over 70% are singletons. Sequenced sample: peripheral blood. The origin of this receptor is a woman aged 80 or older with acute or convalescent COVID-19. This chain joins TRBV4-2 and TRBJ2-5, with 10 bases aligning to TRBD2. In DNA, the CDR3 is TGTGCCAGCAGCCAAGATAGTCTAGCGGGAGCTCGTCAAGAGACCCAGTACTTC. This gives the protein CASSQDSLAGARQETQYF.